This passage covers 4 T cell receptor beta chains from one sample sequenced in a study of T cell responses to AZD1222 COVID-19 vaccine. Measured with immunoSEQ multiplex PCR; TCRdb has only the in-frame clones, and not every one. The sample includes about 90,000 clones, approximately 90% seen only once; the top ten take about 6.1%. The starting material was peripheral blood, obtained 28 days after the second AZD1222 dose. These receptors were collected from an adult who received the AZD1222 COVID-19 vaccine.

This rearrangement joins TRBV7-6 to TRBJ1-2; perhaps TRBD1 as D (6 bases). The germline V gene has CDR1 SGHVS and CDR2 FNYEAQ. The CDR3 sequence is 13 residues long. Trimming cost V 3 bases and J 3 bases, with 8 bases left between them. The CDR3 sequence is CASSLAGDYGYTF. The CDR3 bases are TGTGCCAGCAGCTTGGCAGGGGACTATGGCTACACCTTC.

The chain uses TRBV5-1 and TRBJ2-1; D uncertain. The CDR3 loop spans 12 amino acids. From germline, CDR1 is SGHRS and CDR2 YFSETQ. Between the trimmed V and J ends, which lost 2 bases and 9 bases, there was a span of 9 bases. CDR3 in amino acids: CASSLGFAEQFF. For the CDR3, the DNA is TGCGCCAGCAGCTTAGGTTTTGCTGAGCAGTTCTTC. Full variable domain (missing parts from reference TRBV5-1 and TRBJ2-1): KAGVTQTPRYLIKTRGQQVTLSCSPISGHRSVSWYQQTPGQGLQFLFEYFSETQRNKGNFPGRFSGRQFSNSRSEMNVSTLELGDSALYLCASSLGFAEQFFGPGTRLTVL.

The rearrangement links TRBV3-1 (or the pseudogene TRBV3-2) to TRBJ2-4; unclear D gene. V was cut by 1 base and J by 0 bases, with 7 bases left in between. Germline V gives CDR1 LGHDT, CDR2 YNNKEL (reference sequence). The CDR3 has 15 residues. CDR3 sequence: CASSQAPLAKNIQYF. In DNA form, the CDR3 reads TGTGCCAGCAGCCAAGCCCCGTTAGCCAAAAACATTCAGTACTTC.

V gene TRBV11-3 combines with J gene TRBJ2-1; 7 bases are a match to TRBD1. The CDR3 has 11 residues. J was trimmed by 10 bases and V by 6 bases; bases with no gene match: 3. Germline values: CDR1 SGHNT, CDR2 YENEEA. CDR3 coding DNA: TGTGCCAGCAGGGGGACAGCCGAGCAGTTCTTC. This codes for CASRGTAEQFF. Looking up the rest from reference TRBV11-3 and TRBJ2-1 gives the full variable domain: EAGVVQSPRYKIIEKKQPVAFWCNPISGHNTLYWYLQNLGQGPELLIRYENEEAVDDSQLPKDRFSAERLKGVDSTLKIQPAELGDSAVYLCASRGTAEQFFGPGTRLTVL.